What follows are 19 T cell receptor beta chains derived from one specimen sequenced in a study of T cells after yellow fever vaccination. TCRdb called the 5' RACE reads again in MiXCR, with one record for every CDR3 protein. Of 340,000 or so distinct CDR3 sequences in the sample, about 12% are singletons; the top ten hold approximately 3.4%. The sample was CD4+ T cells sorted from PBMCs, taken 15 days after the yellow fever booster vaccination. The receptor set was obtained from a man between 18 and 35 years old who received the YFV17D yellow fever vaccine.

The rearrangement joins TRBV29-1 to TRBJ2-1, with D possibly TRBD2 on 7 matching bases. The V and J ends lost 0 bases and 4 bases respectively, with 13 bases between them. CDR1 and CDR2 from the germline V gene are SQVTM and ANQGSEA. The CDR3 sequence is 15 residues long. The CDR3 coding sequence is TGCAGCGTTGAAGAAGTGGGGGGGCCTTACAATGAGCAGTTCTTC. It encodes CSVEEVGGPYNEQFF.

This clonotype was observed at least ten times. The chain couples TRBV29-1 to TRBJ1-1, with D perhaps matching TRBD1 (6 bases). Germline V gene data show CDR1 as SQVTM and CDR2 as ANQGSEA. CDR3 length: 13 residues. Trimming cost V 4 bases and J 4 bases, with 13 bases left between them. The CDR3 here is CSVGGGGRTEAFF. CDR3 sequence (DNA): TGCAGCGTTGGCGGTGGGGGGCGCACTGAAGCTTTCTTT.

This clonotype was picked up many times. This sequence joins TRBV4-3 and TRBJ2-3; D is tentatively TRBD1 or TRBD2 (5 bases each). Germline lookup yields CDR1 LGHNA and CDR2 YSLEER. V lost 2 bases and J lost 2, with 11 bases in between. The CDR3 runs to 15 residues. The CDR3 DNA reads TGCGCCAGCAGCCAACGGGGACCCTCCACAGATACGCAGTATTTT. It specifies CASSQRGPSTDTQYF.

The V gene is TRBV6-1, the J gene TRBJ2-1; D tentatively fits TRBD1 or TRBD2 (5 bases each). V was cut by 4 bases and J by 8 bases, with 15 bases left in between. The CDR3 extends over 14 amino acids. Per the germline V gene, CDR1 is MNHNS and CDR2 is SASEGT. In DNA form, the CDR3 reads TGTGCCAGCAGTGCCCAACCGATGGGGGATGAGCAGTTCTTC. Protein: CASSAQPMGDEQFF.

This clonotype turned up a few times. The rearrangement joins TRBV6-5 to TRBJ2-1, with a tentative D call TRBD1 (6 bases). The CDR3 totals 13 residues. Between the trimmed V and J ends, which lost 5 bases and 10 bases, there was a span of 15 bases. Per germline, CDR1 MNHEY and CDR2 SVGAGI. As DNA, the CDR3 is TGTGCCAGCAGTAAACAGGGCGTTGGAGAGCAGTTCTTC. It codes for CASSKQGVGEQFF.

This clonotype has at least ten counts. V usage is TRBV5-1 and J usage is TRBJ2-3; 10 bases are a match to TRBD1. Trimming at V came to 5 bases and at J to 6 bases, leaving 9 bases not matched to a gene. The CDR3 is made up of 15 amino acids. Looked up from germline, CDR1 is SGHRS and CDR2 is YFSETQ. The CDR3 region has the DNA TGCGCCAGCAGATCCGGGACAGGGGAGTCGGATACGCAGTATTTT. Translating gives CASRSGTGESDTQYF.

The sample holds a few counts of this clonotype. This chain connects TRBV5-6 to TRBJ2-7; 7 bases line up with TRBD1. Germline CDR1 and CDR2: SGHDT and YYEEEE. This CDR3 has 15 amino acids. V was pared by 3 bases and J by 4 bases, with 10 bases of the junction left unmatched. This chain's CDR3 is CASSSPRQGEYEQYV. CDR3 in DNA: TGTGCCAGCAGCTCACCCCGGCAGGGGGAATACGAGCAGTACGTC.

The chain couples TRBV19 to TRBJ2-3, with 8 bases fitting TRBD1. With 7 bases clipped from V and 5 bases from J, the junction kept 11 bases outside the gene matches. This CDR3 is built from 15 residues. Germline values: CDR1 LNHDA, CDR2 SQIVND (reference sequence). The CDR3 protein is CASTETQGAGDTQYF. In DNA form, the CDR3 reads TGTGCCAGTACCGAAACCCAGGGGGCGGGAGATACGCAGTATTTT.

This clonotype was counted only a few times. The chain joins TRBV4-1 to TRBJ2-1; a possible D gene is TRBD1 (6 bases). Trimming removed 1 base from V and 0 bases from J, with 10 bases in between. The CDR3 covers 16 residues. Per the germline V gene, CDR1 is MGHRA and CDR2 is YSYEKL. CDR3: CASSQAMGASYNEQFF. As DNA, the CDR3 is TGCGCCAGCAGCCAAGCGATGGGGGCCTCCTACAATGAGCAGTTCTTC.

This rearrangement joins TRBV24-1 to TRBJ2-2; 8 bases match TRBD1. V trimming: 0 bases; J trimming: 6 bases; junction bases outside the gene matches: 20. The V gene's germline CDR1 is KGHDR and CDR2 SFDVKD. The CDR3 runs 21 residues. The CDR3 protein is CATSDLLDKRDRRKYSGELFF. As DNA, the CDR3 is TGTGCCACCAGTGATTTGCTTGATAAAAGGGACAGGAGGAAATATTCCGGGGAGCTGTTTTTT.

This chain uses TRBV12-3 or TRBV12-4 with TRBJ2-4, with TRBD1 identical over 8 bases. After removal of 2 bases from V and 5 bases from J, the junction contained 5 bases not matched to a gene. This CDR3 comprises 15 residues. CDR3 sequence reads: CASSLRQGAENIQYF. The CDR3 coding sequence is TGTGCCAGCAGTTTAAGGCAGGGGGCGGAAAACATTCAGTACTTC.

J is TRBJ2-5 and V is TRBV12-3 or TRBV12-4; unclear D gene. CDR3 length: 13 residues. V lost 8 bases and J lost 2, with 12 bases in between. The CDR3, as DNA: TGTGCCAGCCAGCGCCAGCCTCAAGAGACCCAGTACTTC. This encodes CASQRQPQETQYF.

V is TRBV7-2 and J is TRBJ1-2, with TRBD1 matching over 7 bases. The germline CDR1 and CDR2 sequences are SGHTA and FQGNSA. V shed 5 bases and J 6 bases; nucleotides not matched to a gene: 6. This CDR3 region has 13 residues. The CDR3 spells CASSTPDRDGYTF. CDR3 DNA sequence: TGTGCCAGCAGCACCCCCGACAGGGATGGCTACACCTTC.

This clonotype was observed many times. CDR3: CASSWRSGQETQYF. CDR3 DNA sequence: TGTGCCAGCAGTTGGAGGTCGGGTCAAGAGACCCAGTACTTC. The rearrangement joins TRBV12-3 or TRBV12-4 to TRBJ2-5, with D possibly TRBD2 on 5 matching bases. The CDR3 spans 14 residues. Trimming pared 4 bases from V and 2 bases from J, leaving 11 bases between.

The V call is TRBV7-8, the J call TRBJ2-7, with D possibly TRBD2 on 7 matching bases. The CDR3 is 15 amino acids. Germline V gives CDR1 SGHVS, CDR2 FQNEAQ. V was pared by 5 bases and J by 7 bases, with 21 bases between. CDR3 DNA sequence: TGTGCCAGCAGCCCCCCAGGGGAGGGATTGGGAGAGCAGTACGTC. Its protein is CASSPPGEGLGEQYV.

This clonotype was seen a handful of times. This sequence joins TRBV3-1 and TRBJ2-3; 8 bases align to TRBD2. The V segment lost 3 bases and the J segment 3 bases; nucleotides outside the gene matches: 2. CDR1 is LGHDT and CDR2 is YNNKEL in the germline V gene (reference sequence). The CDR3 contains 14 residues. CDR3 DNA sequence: TGTGCCAGCAGCCATAGCGGGGCAACAGATACGCAGTATTTT. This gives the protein CASSHSGATDTQYF.

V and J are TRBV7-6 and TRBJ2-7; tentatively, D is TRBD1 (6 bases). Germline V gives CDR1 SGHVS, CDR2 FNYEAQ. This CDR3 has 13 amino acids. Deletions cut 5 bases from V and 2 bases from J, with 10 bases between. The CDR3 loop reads CASSRDTTYEQYF. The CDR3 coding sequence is TGTGCCAGCAGCCGGGACACCACCTACGAGCAGTACTTC.

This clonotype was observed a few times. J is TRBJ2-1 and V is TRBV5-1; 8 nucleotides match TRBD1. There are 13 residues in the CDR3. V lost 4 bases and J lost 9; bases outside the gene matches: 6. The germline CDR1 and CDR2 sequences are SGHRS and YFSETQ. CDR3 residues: CASSADRVGEQFF. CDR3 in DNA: TGCGCCAGCAGCGCGGACAGGGTGGGTGAGCAGTTCTTC.

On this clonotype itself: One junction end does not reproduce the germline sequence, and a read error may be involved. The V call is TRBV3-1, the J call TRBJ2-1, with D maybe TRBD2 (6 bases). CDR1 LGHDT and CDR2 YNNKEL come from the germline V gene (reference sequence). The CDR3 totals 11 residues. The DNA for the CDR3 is TGTGCCAGCAGCTTCCGGGGGTGGCAGTCCTTC. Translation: CASSFRGWQSF.